These 21 T cell receptor beta chains originate from one sample sequenced in a study of T cells expressing NK-cell markers. TCRdb reprocessed the 5' RACE reads and keeps a single row for each CDR3 protein, giving no DNA. This table holds roughly 390,000 distinct CDR3 sequences. Sequencing used blood T cells: a sorted CD56 or NKG2C T cell subset, CD4+ or CD8+ T cells, or bulk PBMC T cells (not recorded which). The origin of the receptors is a woman aged 50 to 65 in good health.

The chain couples TRBV15 to TRBJ2-3; the TCRdb D gene call, TRBD2, has no DNA to confirm it. This CDR3 has 14 amino acids. From germline, CDR1 is LNHNV and CDR2 YYDKDF (reference sequence). This CDR3 reads CATSRSGSSDTQYF. Using reference TRBV15 and TRBJ2-3 for the parts outside the CDR3, the full variable domain is DAMVIQNPRYQVTQFGKPVTLSCSQTLNHNVMYWYQQKSSQAPKLLFHYYDKDFNNEADTPDNFQSRRPNTSFCFLDIRSPGLGDTAMYLCATSRSGSSDTQYFGPGTRLTVL.

The V call is TRBV5-1, the J call TRBJ2-5. Germline CDR1 and CDR2: SGHRS and YFSETQ. The CDR3 length is 16 residues. This CDR3 is CASSLGLGRMQETQYF.

The chain joins TRBV27 to TRBJ2-4; TCRdb gives TRBD2 as the D gene, but with no DNA this cannot be confirmed. The CDR3 sequence is 16 residues long. Per the germline V gene, CDR1 is MNHEY and CDR2 is SMNVEV (reference sequence). CDR3 sequence: CASSLFSGRTKNIQYF.

The V and J genes are TRBV15 and TRBJ2-1; there is no DNA to check the TCRdb D call of TRBD1. This CDR3 is built from 16 residues. Germline assignment: CDR1 LNHNV and CDR2 YYDKDF (reference sequence). CDR3 in amino acids: CATSPALDRVDNEQFF. Supplemented by reference TRBV15 and TRBJ2-1, the full variable domain reads DAMVIQNPRYQVTQFGKPVTLSCSQTLNHNVMYWYQQKSSQAPKLLFHYYDKDFNNEADTPDNFQSRRPNTSFCFLDIRSPGLGDTAMYLCATSPALDRVDNEQFFGPGTRLTVL.

The V call is TRBV27, the J call TRBJ2-5. This CDR3 has 13 amino acids. Germline V gene sequence: CDR1 MNHEY, CDR2 SMNVEV (reference sequence). CDR3 region: CASSTSRWETQYF.

V gene TRBV15 combines with J gene TRBJ2-3; TCRdb returns TRBD2, unconfirmable since there is no DNA. The CDR3 runs to 16 residues. Germline CDR1 reads LNHNV; CDR2 reads YYDKDF (reference sequence). The CDR3 is CATSSGSGRVTDTQYF.

The chain couples TRBV6-8 to TRBJ1-1; no DNA is available, so the TRBD1 call from TCRdb remains unchecked. The CDR3 length is 16 residues. Germline V gene sequence: CDR1 MNHGY, CDR2 SAAAGT. The CDR3 here is CASSYVPDLPPIEAFF.

The genes are TRBV10-3 and TRBJ2-1; TCRdb's D call of TRBD2 is untestable without DNA. Germline CDR1 and CDR2: ENHRY and SYGVKD. The CDR3 length is 13 residues. The CDR3 sequence is CAISESELAEQFF.

The V gene is TRBV7-9, the J gene TRBJ1-1; TCRdb's assignment of TRBD1 cannot be checked, as there is no DNA. This CDR3 region has 17 residues. Germline lookup yields CDR1 SEHNR and CDR2 FQNEAQ (reference sequence). CDR3 amino acids: CASSSSRGQGWDTEAFF.

The chain recombines TRBV4-2 with TRBJ2-2; as DNA is missing, the TRBD2 call by TCRdb cannot be tested. The CDR3 consists of 18 residues. From germline, CDR1 is LGHNA and CDR2 YNFKEQ. CDR3 sequence: CASSQVLGGSGMDGELFF.

The CDR3 loop is CASSETSGSNEQFF. The V and J genes are TRBV12-3 or TRBV12-4 and TRBJ2-1; TCRdb's D call, TRBD2, is unchecked because there is no DNA. The CDR3 extends over 14 amino acids.

The V call is TRBV6-5, the J call TRBJ2-1; TCRdb indicates TRBD1, and absent DNA this call remains unverified. Germline V gives CDR1 MNHEY, CDR2 SVGAGI. The CDR3 is 14 amino acids. The CDR3 here is CASSSGTGLKRQFF.

V usage is TRBV12-3 or TRBV12-4 and J usage is TRBJ1-5. The CDR3 contains 14 residues. The CDR3 loop is CASSLGVFGQPQHF.

This chain links TRBV15 with TRBJ2-1; TCRdb outputs TRBD1, but without DNA this stays unchecked. Germline V lookup: CDR1 LNHNV, CDR2 YYDKDF (reference sequence). This CDR3 is 16 amino acids long. CDR3 in amino acids: CATSREQGAFNNEQFF.

The rearrangement links TRBV9 to TRBJ2-7; TCRdb outputs TRBD1, but without DNA this stays unchecked. This CDR3 contains 19 residues. Germline CDR1 reads SGDLS; CDR2 reads YYNGEE. CDR3 residues: CASSVEMTPVAPRSYEQYF.

The V gene is TRBV10-2, the J gene TRBJ2-7; TCRdb gives TRBD2 as the D gene, but with no DNA this cannot be confirmed. The V gene's germline CDR1 is WSHSY and CDR2 SAAADI. The CDR3 consists of 12 residues. CDR3 sequence reads: CASSGTMREQYF.

The chain employs TRBV12-5 and TRBJ2-1; the D call from TCRdb, TRBD1, cannot be confirmed without DNA. Germline CDR1 and CDR2: LGHNT and FRNRAP. This CDR3 has 13 amino acids. The CDR3 spells CASLQGDYNEQFF.

The V and J genes are TRBV21-1 and TRBJ2-7; TCRdb proposes TRBD2, but this gene call is untestable without DNA. TRBV21-1 is recorded as a pseudogene. This CDR3 has 16 amino acids. The CDR3 region is CASSNWPKGPTYEQYF.

This chain connects TRBV7-3 to TRBJ2-3; checking the TCRdb D call of TRBD1 is not possible without DNA. CDR1 is SGHTA and CDR2 is FQGTGA in the germline V gene. The CDR3 consists of 15 residues. The CDR3: CASSADRYRADTQYF.

V gene TRBV2 combines with J gene TRBJ2-3. The CDR3 totals 14 residues. CDR1 SNHLY and CDR2 FYNNEI come from the germline V gene. Here the CDR3 reads CASSAVNSRDTQYF.

The chain combines TRBV19 with TRBJ2-7; TCRdb's D call, TRBD1, is unchecked because there is no DNA. CDR1 and CDR2 from the germline V gene are LNHDA and SQIVND (reference sequence). The CDR3 runs 17 residues. The CDR3 loop reads CASSKGDRVVQYYEQYF.